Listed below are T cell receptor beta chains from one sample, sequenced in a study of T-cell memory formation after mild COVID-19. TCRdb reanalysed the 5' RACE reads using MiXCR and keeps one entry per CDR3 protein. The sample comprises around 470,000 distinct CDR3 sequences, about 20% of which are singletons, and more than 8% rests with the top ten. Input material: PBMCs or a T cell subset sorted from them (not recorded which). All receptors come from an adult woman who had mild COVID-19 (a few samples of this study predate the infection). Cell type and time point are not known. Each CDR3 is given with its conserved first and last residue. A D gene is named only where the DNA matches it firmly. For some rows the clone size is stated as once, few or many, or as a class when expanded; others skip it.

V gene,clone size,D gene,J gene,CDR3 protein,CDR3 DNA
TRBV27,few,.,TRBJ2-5,CASISRTGGGQTQYF,TGTGCCAGCATATCTAGGACGGGGGGCGGGCAGACCCAGTACTTC
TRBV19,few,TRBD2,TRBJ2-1,CASSKIAGGAWDEQFF,TGTGCCAGTAGTAAGATAGCGGGAGGCGCCTGGGATGAGCAGTTCTTC
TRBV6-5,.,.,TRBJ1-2,CASSSHGLGAGGYTF,TGTGCCAGCAGTTCCCACGGTTTAGGGGCTGGTGGCTACACCTTC
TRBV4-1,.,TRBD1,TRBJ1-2,CASSPRDRGDYGYTF,TGCGCCAGCAGCCCCAGGGACAGGGGGGACTATGGCTACACCTTC
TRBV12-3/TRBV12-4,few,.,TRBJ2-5,CASSDFKETQYF,TGTGCCAGCAGTGACTTTAAGGAGACCCAGTACTTC
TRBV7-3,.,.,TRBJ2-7,CASSPFGHNEQYF,TGTGCCAGCAGCCCATTCGGACATAACGAGCAGTACTTC
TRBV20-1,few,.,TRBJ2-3,CSPSSADTQYF,TGCAGCCCGTCTAGTGCAGATACGCAGTATTTT
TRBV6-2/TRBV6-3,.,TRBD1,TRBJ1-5,CASRRDGTDRRPQHF,TGTGCCAGCAGACGGGACGGGACAGACCGGAGGCCCCAGCATTTT
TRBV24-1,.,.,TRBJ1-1,CATSDFNTEAFF,TGTGCCACCAGTGATTTTAACACTGAAGCTTTCTTT
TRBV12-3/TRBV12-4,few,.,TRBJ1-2,CASTEGGNYGYTF,TGTGCCAGCACTGAAGGGGGGAACTATGGCTACACCTTC
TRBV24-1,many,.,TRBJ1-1,CATSDNNREAFF,TGTGCCACCAGTGATAACAACCGGGAAGCTTTCTTT
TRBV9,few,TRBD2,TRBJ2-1,CASSVGTSSYNEQFF,TGTGCCAGCAGCGTAGGGACTAGCTCCTACAATGAGCAGTTCTTC
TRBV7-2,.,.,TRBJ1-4,CASSWTVTNEKLFF,TGTGCCAGCAGCTGGACAGTTACTAATGAAAAACTGTTTTTT
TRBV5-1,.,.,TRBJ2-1,CASSLAGALNEQFF,TGCGCCAGCAGCTTGGCGGGAGCGTTAAATGAGCAGTTCTTC
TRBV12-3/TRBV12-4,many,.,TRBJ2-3,CASWVGLPDTQYF,TGTGCCAGTTGGGTTGGCCTCCCCGATACGCAGTATTTT
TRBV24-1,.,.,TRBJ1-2,CATSPEVTDLSGYTF,TGTGCCACCAGTCCTGAGGTGACAGACCTGTCTGGCTACACCTTC
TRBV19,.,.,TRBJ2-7,CASSIVVRSEQYF,TGTGCCAGTAGTATCGTCGTCAGGTCCGAGCAGTACTTC
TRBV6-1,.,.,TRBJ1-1,CASSEVTEAFF,TGTGCCAGCAGTGAAGTTACTGAAGCTTTCTTT
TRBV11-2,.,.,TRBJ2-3,CASSWGYRGGHPYTDTQYF,TGTGCCAGCAGCTGGGGTTATCGGGGCGGCCACCCTTACACAGATACGCAGTATTTT
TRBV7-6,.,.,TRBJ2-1,CASSFPGGRQFF,TGTGCCAGCAGCTTTCCGGGGGGCCGGCAGTTCTTC
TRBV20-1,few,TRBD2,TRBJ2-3,CSAREGTSGRRDTQYF,TGCAGTGCTAGAGAAGGGACTAGCGGGAGAAGGGATACGCAGTATTTT
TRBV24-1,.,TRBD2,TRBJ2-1,CATSDGLAGGSYNEQFF,TGTGCCACCAGTGATGGACTAGCGGGGGGCTCCTACAATGAGCAGTTCTTC
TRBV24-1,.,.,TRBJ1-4,CATSDPRATNEKLFF,TGTGCCACCAGTGATCCCCGTGCAACTAATGAAAAACTGTTTTTT
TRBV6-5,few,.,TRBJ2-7,CASQKARNYEQYF,TGTGCCAGCCAAAAGGCAAGAAACTACGAGCAGTACTTC
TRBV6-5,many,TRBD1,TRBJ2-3,CASRQQGAATQYF,TGTGCCAGCAGACAACAGGGGGCAGCTACGCAGTATTTT
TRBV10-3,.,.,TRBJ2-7,CATVGSSSYEQYF,TGTGCCACAGTTGGGAGCAGCTCCTACGAGCAGTACTTC